The source of this T cell receptor (beta chain) is a study of T cell responses to AZD1222 COVID-19 vaccine. Study background: Pooled in the analysis were second doses at about 4 or about 12 weeks.

Findings and limits, study-wide: Repertoires were obtained solely post-peak T cell response.

Germline V gives CDR1 LGHDT, CDR2 YNNKEL (reference sequence). The CDR3 loop spans 19 amino acids. With V trimmed by 4 bases and J by 1 base, 17 bases remained unmatched. TCRdb's table, derived via immunoSEQ multiplex PCR, lists solely in-frame clones and lacks some. The sample records about 130,000 clones, over 75% being singletons. With regard to this clone: Its antigen is undetermined.

This TCR derives from an adult in good health. V and J are TRBV3-1 (or the pseudogene TRBV3-2) and TRBJ2-3; 7 bases fit TRBD2. The sample in question was peripheral blood, obtained on day 0 of AZD1222 vaccination. CDR3 amino acids: CASSRNVGTTLTRTDTQYF. CDR3 DNA: TGTGCCAGCAGCCGAAATGTGGGGACTACACTCACTCGCACAGATACGCAGTATTTT.